This is a list of T cell receptor beta chains from one sample in a study of cytomegalovirus exposure and HLA in healthy donors. Method: immunoSEQ multiplex PCR; TCRdb's copy keeps in-frame clones and lacks some. The top ten clones hold about 1.9% of a sample with hundreds of thousands of clones, more than 65% of them seen once. Sample: PBMCs. These receptors all stem from a woman aged 25 to 45 in good health and CMV-seronegative. Each CDR3 is given with its conserved first and last residue. The order of the fields is clone size, V gene, D gene, J gene, CDR3 protein, CDR3 DNA. The D gene is left open where the match is weak. Clone size is shown for a subset of rows, as once, few, many or a class of expanded clone.

size: .; V: TRBV11-2; D: TRBD2; J: TRBJ2-1; CDR3: CASSLSSGREQFF; DNA: TGTGCCAGCAGCCTCTCAAGCGGGAGAGAGCAGTTCTTC
size: once; V: TRBV6-6; D: .; J: TRBJ1-1; CDR3: CASRVSGQNTEAFF; DNA: TGTGCCAGCCGGGTATCGGGACAGAACACTGAAGCTTTCTTT
size: .; V: TRBV27; D: .; J: TRBJ2-1; CDR3: CASSPLLGNEQFF; DNA: TGTGCCAGCAGTCCCTTACTAGGCAATGAGCAGTTCTTC
size: .; V: TRBV30; D: .; J: TRBJ2-5; CDR3: CAWSASIRGETQYF; DNA: TGTGCCTGGAGTGCATCGATCCGGGGAGAGACCCAGTACTTC
size: .; V: TRBV6-6; D: .; J: TRBJ2-7; CDR3: CASRNTQGYEQYF; DNA: TGTGCCAGCAGAAATACACAGGGCTACGAGCAGTACTTC
size: few; V: TRBV5-1; D: TRBD2; J: TRBJ2-3; CDR3: CASSLGTSGRADTQYF; DNA: TGCGCCAGCAGCCTCGGGACTAGCGGGAGGGCAGATACGCAGTATTTT
size: .; V: TRBV2; D: TRBD2; J: TRBJ2-1; CDR3: CASSEASLAGVYNEQFF; DNA: TGTGCCAGCAGTGAAGCCTCCCTAGCGGGAGTTTACAATGAGCAGTTCTTC
size: .; V: TRBV6-1; D: TRBD1; J: TRBJ1-1; CDR3: CASSEPPTGKGGEAFF; DNA: TGTGCCAGCAGTGAACCCCCGACAGGGAAGGGGGGTGAAGCTTTCTTT
size: .; V: TRBV5-1; D: TRBD2; J: TRBJ2-3; CDR3: CASSLRAGGGSDTQYF; DNA: TGCGCCAGCAGCTTGCGAGCGGGGGGAGGCTCAGATACGCAGTATTTT
size: .; V: TRBV30; D: .; J: TRBJ1-3; CDR3: CAWIGTSTGNTIYF; DNA: TGTGCCTGGATTGGGACATCAACGGGAAACACCATATATTTT
size: .; V: TRBV5-1; D: .; J: TRBJ1-3; CDR3: CASSSQGPRNTIYF; DNA: TGCGCCAGCAGCTCCCAGGGGCCAAGAAACACCATATATTTT
size: .; V: TRBV2; D: TRBD1; J: TRBJ2-7; CDR3: CASTEDRDEQYF; DNA: TGTGCCAGCACCGAGGACAGGGACGAGCAGTACTTC
size: .; V: TRBV7-9; D: .; J: TRBJ2-1; CDR3: CASSLGAAGEQFF; DNA: TGTGCCAGCAGCTTAGGGGCAGCCGGTGAGCAGTTCTTC
size: .; V: TRBV28; D: TRBD2; J: TRBJ2-1; CDR3: CASHSGRGEQFF; DNA: TGTGCCAGCCATAGCGGGAGAGGTGAGCAGTTCTTC
size: .; V: TRBV2; D: .; J: TRBJ1-1; CDR3: CASSEEERPGAFF; DNA: TGTGCCAGCAGTGAAGAGGAGCGGCCGGGAGCTTTCTTT
size: .; V: TRBV7-8; D: .; J: TRBJ1-5; CDR3: CASSDQRVNQSQHF; DNA: TGTGCCAGCTCCGATCAACGGGTGAATCAGTCCCAGCATTTT
size: .; V: TRBV9; D: TRBD1; J: TRBJ1-3; CDR3: CASSNDRVERNTIYF; DNA: TGTGCCAGCAGTAACGACAGGGTTGAAAGAAACACCATATATTTT
size: .; V: TRBV15; D: .; J: TRBJ2-3; CDR3: CATSQGRTTDTQYF; DNA: TGTGCCACCAGCCAGGGGCGGACCACAGATACGCAGTATTTT
size: .; V: TRBV5-8; D: TRBD1; J: TRBJ2-7; CDR3: CASSAIVGQGSAEQYF; DNA: TGTGCCAGCAGCGCCATTGTCGGACAGGGATCTGCCGAGCAGTACTTC
size: few; V: TRBV5-5; D: .; J: TRBJ1-3; CDR3: CASSLGPAEAGNTIYF; DNA: TGTGCCAGCAGCTTGGGCCCCGCGGAGGCTGGAAACACCATATATTTT
size: .; V: TRBV30; D: .; J: TRBJ2-1; CDR3: CAWSRPRSGAFANEQFF; DNA: TGTGCCTGGAGTCGCCCTCGGTCGGGAGCATTTGCCAATGAGCAGTTCTTC
size: few; V: TRBV7-2; D: .; J: TRBJ1-2; CDR3: CASSLGRGTPPTF; DNA: TGTGCCAGCAGCTTAGGTCGAGGGACACCACCAACCTTC
size: .; V: TRBV4-1; D: TRBD1; J: TRBJ1-4; CDR3: CASRDRGNEKLFF; DNA: TGCGCCAGCAGGGACAGGGGGAATGAAAAACTGTTTTTT
size: .; V: TRBV5-8; D: .; J: TRBJ2-7; CDR3: CASSSHAGGDEYEQYF; DNA: TGTGCCAGCAGCTCGCACGCCGGAGGGGACGAGTACGAGCAGTACTTC
size: .; V: TRBV5-1; D: .; J: TRBJ2-7; CDR3: CASTEAYEQYF; DNA: TGCGCCAGCACCGAAGCATACGAGCAGTACTTC
size: .; V: TRBV7-2; D: TRBD1; J: TRBJ2-7; CDR3: CASSLVGGQSSYEQYF; DNA: TGTGCCAGCAGCTTAGTTGGGGGACAGAGCTCCTACGAGCAGTACTTC
size: .; V: TRBV5-6; D: TRBD1; J: TRBJ1-2; CDR3: CASSSGQTVLYGYTF; DNA: TGTGCCAGCAGCTCGGGACAGACCGTTCTTTATGGCTACACCTTC
size: .; V: TRBV7-9; D: .; J: TRBJ2-7; CDR3: CASSLRGYEQYF; DNA: TGTGCCAGCAGCTTACGAGGATACGAGCAGTACTTC
size: .; V: TRBV6-1; D: .; J: TRBJ1-6; CDR3: CASSEAGSPLHF; DNA: TGTGCCAGCAGTGAAGCGGGCTCACCCCTCCACTTT
size: few; V: TRBV5-5; D: .; J: TRBJ1-1; CDR3: CASSLRGAMNTEAFF; DNA: TGTGCCAGCAGCTTGCGGGGGGCGATGAACACTGAAGCTTTCTTT
size: many; V: TRBV6-1; D: .; J: TRBJ2-1; CDR3: CASRRDRSYNEQFF; DNA: TGTGCCAGCAGGCGGGACAGAAGCTACAATGAGCAGTTCTTC
size: .; V: TRBV5-1; D: .; J: TRBJ2-1; CDR3: CASSAGLRLAYNEQFF; DNA: TGCGCCAGCAGCGCGGGACTCCGTCTGGCTTACAATGAGCAGTTCTTC
size: .; V: TRBV6-5; D: .; J: TRBJ1-6; CDR3: CASRTTTGNSPLHF; DNA: TGTGCCAGCAGGACAACCACAGGGAATTCACCCCTCCACTTT
size: .; V: TRBV6-1; D: .; J: TRBJ2-7; CDR3: CASSEAADTREQYF; DNA: TGTGCCAGCAGTGAAGCTGCGGACACACGGGAGCAGTACTTC
size: .; V: TRBV27; D: TRBD1; J: TRBJ1-5; CDR3: CASSPRDSQPQHF; DNA: TGTGCCAGCAGTCCCCGGGACAGTCAGCCCCAGCATTTT
size: .; V: TRBV6-5; D: .; J: TRBJ2-7; CDR3: CASSPSSYEQYF; DNA: TGTGCCAGCAGCCCTAGCTCCTACGAGCAGTACTTC
size: .; V: TRBV27; D: .; J: TRBJ2-3; CDR3: CASRFGKGDTQYF; DNA: TGTGCCAGCAGGTTCGGGAAGGGCGATACGCAGTATTTT
size: few; V: TRBV4-1; D: .; J: TRBJ2-5; CDR3: CASSQRFRGETQYF; DNA: TGCGCCAGCAGCCAAAGGTTCAGGGGAGAGACCCAGTACTTC
size: .; V: TRBV7-2; D: TRBD2; J: TRBJ2-1; CDR3: CASSLVGLAVNEQFF; DNA: TGTGCCAGCAGCTTAGTGGGACTAGCTGTAAATGAGCAGTTCTTC
size: once; V: TRBV18; D: .; J: TRBJ2-6; CDR3: CASSQQDKWSGGANVLTF; DNA: TGTGCCAGCTCCCAGCAGGACAAGTGGTCGGGCGGGGCCAACGTCCTGACTTTC
size: .; V: TRBV11-1; D: .; J: TRBJ2-2; CDR3: CASSYTGLVDTGELFF; DNA: TGTGCCAGCAGCTATACAGGGTTAGTGGACACCGGGGAGCTGTTTTTT
size: .; V: TRBV5-6; D: .; J: TRBJ2-1; CDR3: CASSFYGLSSYNEQFF; DNA: TGTGCCAGCAGCTTCTACGGACTTAGCTCCTACAATGAGCAGTTCTTC
size: few; V: TRBV30; D: .; J: TRBJ2-7; CDR3: CAWKESSYEQYF; DNA: TGTGCCTGGAAAGAGAGCTCCTACGAGCAGTACTTC
size: .; V: TRBV4-2; D: TRBD1; J: TRBJ1-1; CDR3: CASSQLTTLRTGAEAFF; DNA: TGTGCCAGCAGCCAACTTACGACCCTCAGGACAGGGGCCGAAGCTTTCTTT
size: .; V: TRBV5-1; D: TRBD1; J: TRBJ1-2; CDR3: CASSLGTGLSYGYTF; DNA: TGCGCCAGCAGCTTAGGGACAGGGCTCAGCTATGGCTACACCTTC
size: .; V: TRBV5-1; D: TRBD2; J: TRBJ2-1; CDR3: CASSFLAGGDYNEQFF; DNA: TGCGCCAGCAGCTTCCTAGCGGGGGGGGATTACAATGAGCAGTTCTTC
size: .; V: TRBV4-3; D: TRBD2; J: TRBJ2-1; CDR3: CASSHPSGGVSEQFF; DNA: TGCGCCAGCAGCCACCCTAGCGGGGGAGTATCTGAGCAGTTCTTC
size: .; V: TRBV4-1; D: .; J: TRBJ1-2; CDR3: CASSGQEHGRGYGYTF; DNA: TGCGCCAGCAGCGGACAAGAACACGGGCGCGGCTATGGCTACACCTTC
size: once; V: TRBV4-1; D: .; J: TRBJ1-4; CDR3: CASSQPTREVEKLFF; DNA: TGCGCCAGCAGCCAACCGACCCGGGAAGTCGAAAAACTGTTTTTT
size: .; V: TRBV11-3; D: .; J: TRBJ2-7; CDR3: CASSLDRGIGEQYF; DNA: TGTGCCAGCAGCTTAGATCGGGGGATTGGGGAGCAGTACTTC
size: once; V: TRBV20-1; D: .; J: TRBJ2-7; CDR3: CSARLGYEQYF; DNA: TGCAGTGCTAGACTAGGCTACGAGCAGTACTTC
size: .; V: TRBV27; D: .; J: TRBJ1-5; CDR3: CASSLRQGSNQPQHF; DNA: TGTGCCAGCAGTTTAAGGCAGGGAAGCAATCAGCCCCAGCATTTT